Reported below is one T cell receptor beta chain. The V segment lost 4 bases and the J segment 3 bases; nucleotides outside the gene matches: 9. The CDR3 extends over 15 amino acids. Germline values: CDR1 SGHTA, CDR2 FQGNSA. Reverse transcription of roughly 0.5 to 1 ug RNA was performed with random hexamers. Via MiXCR, TCRdb re-called the immunoSEQ multiplex PCR reads, giving one row per CDR3 protein. The sample has approximately 300,000 distinct CDR3 sequences; approximately 85% are singletons. From blood CD8+ and CD4+ T cells, TCR beta sequences were generated. Stable or active relapsing-remitting multiple sclerosis, untreated and meeting revised McDonald criteria, defined the controls. Negative isolation yielded the CD8+ and CD4+ T cells, while FACS enriched the TEMRA cells. The data are from a study of CD8 T cells in Susac syndrome.

The chain recombines TRBV7-2 with TRBJ2-7, with 7 nucleotides matching TRBD2. This clonotype was sampled from a human donor with multiple sclerosis. Sequenced: CD8+ T cells from PBMCs. The CDR3 loop reads CASSWAPGGGYEQYF. Here the CDR3 DNA reads TGTGCCAGCAGCTGGGCGCCGGGGGGAGGCTACGAGCAGTACTTC. The full variable domain, its missing parts supplied by reference TRBV7-2 and TRBJ2-7, is GAGVSQSPSNKVTEKGKDVELRCDPISGHTALYWYRQSLGQGLEFLIYFQGNSAPDKSGLPSDRFSAERTGGSVSTLTIQRTQQEDSAVYLCASSWAPGGGYEQYFGPGTRLTVT.